A single sample is the source of the 8 T cell receptor beta chains below, sequenced in a study of breast tumors, draining lymph nodes, adjacent tissues (dated by TCRdb to 2015 to 2016). Lymph node samples came from the axillary draining lymph nodes of breast cancer patients. Receptors were amplified or captured by multiplex PCR. Sequencing was performed on an Illumina HiSeq 2000. The public reads were run again by TCRdb, first through fastp at Q25 and then through MiXCR, and only productive beta chains were kept. Rows are unified per CDR3 protein, each entry keeping the most common DNA and genes. The sample yields some 130,000 distinct CDR3 sequences; less than 25% were counted once. The ten largest clones capture over 2% of the sample. Input material: axillary lymph node tissue. These receptors came from a female donor with breast cancer. Some clones in this sample may be carry-over from other donors' samples.

In the case of this clonotype: This sequence may be a read error, since a much larger clone differs from it by one base. The rearrangement links TRBV7-2 to TRBJ1-4; weak D call: TRBD1 (5 bases). The CDR3 has 14 amino acids. The germline V gene encodes CDR1 SGHTA and CDR2 FQGNSA. The DNA of the CDR3 is TGTGCCAGCAGCTTTGGGGGGTACAATGAAGAACTGTTTTTT. It specifies CASSFGGYNEELFF.

This sequence joins TRBV20-1 and TRBJ2-7; the match to TRBD2 covers 7 bases. V gave up 3 bases and J gave up 5 bases; unmatched junction bases: 22. This CDR3 contains 18 residues. The V gene's germline CDR1 is DFQATT and CDR2 SNEGSKA (reference sequence). CDR3 bases: TGCAGTGCTAGCCCGGCGGTGGGGGGGGGAGGGCCGGTAAACGAGCAGTACTTC. Protein product: CSASPAVGGGGPVNEQYF.

This clonotype was seen at least ten times. The chain couples TRBV6-1 to TRBJ1-2; 12 bases align to TRBD1. Germline lookup yields CDR1 MNHNS and CDR2 SASEGT. Germline trimming cut 6 bases from V and 8 bases from J; bases unmatched to any gene: 7. This CDR3 region has 14 residues. CDR3 loop: CASRGTGGILGYTF. In DNA form, the CDR3 reads TGTGCCAGCAGGGGGACAGGGGGCATTCTCGGCTACACCTTC.

This clonotype was observed a handful of times. V is TRBV19 and J is TRBJ2-2; D not resolved. The germline V and J ends were trimmed by 1 base and 1 base, with 4 bases remaining between them. Germline V gene lookup returns CDR1 LNHDA and CDR2 SQIVND (reference sequence). The CDR3 covers 14 residues. The CDR3 loop reads CASSIALNTGELFF. CDR3 nucleotides: TGTGCCAGTAGTATAGCTTTGAACACCGGGGAGCTGTTTTTT.

This clonotype came up many times. The V and J genes are TRBV18 and TRBJ2-1, with D perhaps TRBD2 (5 bases). The CDR3 contains 16 residues. Germline V gene sequence: CDR1 KGHSH, CDR2 LQKENI. Trimming stripped 1 base from V and 0 bases from J, with 10 bases between. In nucleotides, the CDR3 is TGTGCCAGCTCACCACTAGAAGGGAGCTCCTACAATGAGCAGTTCTTC. Protein: CASSPLEGSSYNEQFF.

The table lists this clonotype with many counts. The CDR3 loop is CASSEDRGRFETQYF. The CDR3 nucleotides are TGTGCCAGCAGTGAGGACAGGGGGCGTTTTGAGACCCAGTACTTC. This chain uses TRBV2 with TRBJ2-5; TRBD1 agrees at 11 bases. V shed 3 bases and J 5 bases; nucleotides not matched to a gene: 5. CDR1 is SNHLY, CDR2 FYNNEI, per germline. CDR3 length equals 15 residues.

This clonotype has at least ten counts. V usage is TRBV7-8 and J usage is TRBJ2-7, with D perhaps matching TRBD2 (6 bases). The CDR3 is 16 residues long. Trimming took off 4 bases at V and 1 base at J, with 17 bases between the two ends. In germline, CDR1 is SGHVS, CDR2 FQNEAQ. CDR3 nucleotides: TGTGCCAGCAGCTCGCAGTCCGGGAGACAATCCTACGAGCAGTACTTC. It is translated as CASSSQSGRQSYEQYF.

As for this clonotype: This may be a read error, as it is one base from a much larger clone. V usage is TRBV9 and J usage is TRBJ1-2; 10 bases agree with TRBD1. Losses at the gene ends were 1 base for V and 12 bases for J; bases not matched to a gene: 9. The germline V gene encodes CDR1 SGDLS and CDR2 YYNGEE. This CDR3 comprises 14 residues. CDR3 DNA: TGTGCCAGCAGCGTACGACAGGGGGCTTGGGGCCACACCTTC. It yields the protein CASSVRQGAWGHTF.